The entry below describes one TCR beta chain. This clonotype was seen repeatedly, ten times or more. Its cognate antigen has yet to be identified. No qualities accompany the bases; no much larger clone lies one base away. Sequenced using an Illumina HiSeq 2500. Quantitative 5'-RACE with molecular barcodes was the method used to prepare the TCR beta libraries. On the authors' methods: A new computational method, built on a probabilistic model of VDJ rearrangement, was used to identify disease-linked TCR variants. TCRdb reran the public reads through fastp at Q25 and MiXCR, keeping productive beta chains. Rows with one shared CDR3 protein collapse into an entry with the most common genes and DNA. V and J calls and clone size were set by TCRdb, not the authors. This sample comprises 230,000 or so distinct CDR3 sequences, under 20% of them detected only once. The top ten constitute approximately 33% of the sample.

The data belong to a study of CD8 T cells in ankylosing spondylitis (dated by TCRdb to about 2017). Looking at the study overall: To find TCR variants linked to disease, the study profiled T cell receptor beta repertoires in ankylosing spondylitis patients and healthy donors. Peripheral blood was sampled, and synovial fluid was additionally collected from ankylosing spondylitis patients. The whole study cohort included 108 healthy donors and some 27 ankylosing spondylitis patients. Beyond this particular receptor, the publication reports: The disease-linked clones were reported as significantly enriched in matched synovial fluid samples from ankylosing spondylitis patients. The disease-linked clones showed a CD8+ phenotype and occurred at relatively low frequencies in peripheral blood. A TCR beta motif of about 8 highly homologous amino acid variants appeared characteristic of blood from ankylosing spondylitis patients. Some motif variants had previously been reported in the synovial fluid and blood of reactive arthritis patients, which suggests shared mechanisms of disease initiation.

The germline V gene gives CDR1 as SGHRS and CDR2 as YFSETQ. There are 16 amino acids in the CDR3, from cysteine to phenylalanine inclusive. Of the read, only the CDR3 DNA is kept; its 48 bases are in frame from base 1. The germline V end is reduced by 4 bases and the J end by 7 bases; junction bases left unmatched: 9. The V and J segments used are TRBV5-1 and TRBJ2-1; 12 bases in the middle match TRBD2. Sequencing was performed on blood, either unsorted or a sorted T cell fraction (not recorded which). The origin of this receptor is a male donor with ankylosing spondylitis or in good health (not recorded which). The CDR3 protein: CASSPLAGGPTNEQFF. The nucleotide sequence reads TGCGCCAGCAGCCCTCTAGCGGGAGGGCCCACGAATGAGCAGTTCTTC.